The rows below give T cell receptor beta chains drawn from one sample of a study of cytomegalovirus exposure and HLA in healthy donors. Here immunoSEQ multiplex PCR was the method, and the copy in TCRdb shows in-frame clones only, minus some. Of approximately 200,000 clones in the sample, about 75% are singletons; the top ten hold 1.5% to 2%. Sequencing was performed on PBMCs. These receptors came from a man between 18 and 35 years old in good health and CMV-seronegative. CDR3s include the opening cysteine and the closing phenylalanine or tryptophan. The order of the fields is J gene, V gene, D gene, clone size, CDR3 protein, CDR3 DNA. A D gene is named only where the DNA matches it firmly. Expanded clones get a size class; other rows say once, few or many, or leave the size out.

TRBJ2-5,TRBV2,TRBD2,-,CASSGRVVLETQYF,TGTGCCAGCTCCGGGAGGGTAGTTTTGGAGACCCAGTACTTC
TRBJ2-5,TRBV14,-,-,CASSPGVAETQYF,TGTGCCAGCAGCCCAGGGGTGGCGGAGACCCAGTACTTC
TRBJ2-3,TRBV12-5,-,-,CASGLDGQGADTQYF,TGTGCTAGTGGTTTGGATGGGCAGGGCGCAGATACGCAGTATTTT
TRBJ2-7,TRBV6-1,-,-,CASTESSYEQYF,TGTGCCAGCACCGAGAGCTCCTACGAGCAGTACTTC
TRBJ2-3,TRBV29-1,TRBD2,-,CSATTLAALIDLTDTQYF,TGCAGCGCCACGACACTAGCGGCCCTCATTGACCTCACAGATACGCAGTATTTT
TRBJ1-1,TRBV18,-,-,CASSPPAGGGHTEAFF,TGTGCCAGCTCACCACCGGCTGGGGGAGGGCACACTGAAGCTTTCTTT
TRBJ1-2,TRBV6-5,-,-,CASSYFAGEAYGYTF,TGTGCCAGCAGTTACTTTGCAGGGGAAGCCTATGGCTACACCTTC
TRBJ1-5,TRBV7-2,TRBD1,-,CASTGQGHNQPQHF,TGTGCCAGCACCGGACAGGGGCACAATCAGCCCCAGCATTTT
TRBJ1-5,TRBV27,TRBD1,-,CASSRHRGGNQPQHF,TGTGCCAGCTCCCGTCACAGGGGGGGCAATCAGCCCCAGCATTTT
TRBJ2-7,TRBV29-1,TRBD1,-,CSVGRDRGIYEQYF,TGCAGCGTTGGCCGGGACAGGGGCATCTACGAGCAGTACTTC
TRBJ2-3,TRBV18,-,-,CASSPQGLGTDTQYF,TGTGCCAGCTCACCCCAGGGTTTAGGCACAGATACGCAGTATTTT
TRBJ2-1,TRBV5-6,-,-,CASSLLAVATSYNEQFF,TGTGCCAGCAGCTTGCTAGCCGTGGCTACCTCCTACAATGAGCAGTTCTTC
TRBJ2-2,TRBV7-9,TRBD2,once,CASSLSSGGYTGELFF,TGTGCCAGCAGCTTATCTAGCGGGGGTTACACCGGGGAGCTGTTTTTT
TRBJ1-6,TRBV18,-,-,CASSPKNRENSPLHF,TGTGCCAGCTCACCAAAAAACCGTGAGAATTCACCCCTCCACTTT
TRBJ2-3,TRBV19,TRBD1,-,CASRGGTGGRDTQYF,TGTGCCAGTAGGGGCGGGACAGGGGGCCGGGATACGCAGTATTTT
TRBJ2-2,TRBV30,TRBD2,-,CAWSTGTSEGELFF,TGTGCCTGGAGCACCGGGACTAGTGAGGGGGAGCTGTTTTTT
TRBJ1-2,TRBV5-1,TRBD1,-,CASRNGQGIDYGYTF,TGCGCCAGCAGAAATGGACAGGGGATCGACTATGGCTACACCTTC
TRBJ2-2,TRBV9,-,-,CASSVAQRTVKNTGELFF,TGTGCCAGCAGCGTAGCCCAGAGGACAGTAAAGAACACCGGGGAGCTGTTTTTT
TRBJ2-7,TRBV5-6,-,-,CASSSGSYEQYF,TGTGCCAGCAGCTCTGGGAGCTACGAGCAGTACTTC
TRBJ1-5,TRBV19,-,few,CASSIDPTRGGNQPQHF,TGTGCCAGTAGTATAGATCCCACAAGAGGTGGGAATCAGCCCCAGCATTTT
TRBJ2-7,TRBV7-2,TRBD2,-,CASSLGLAGGTYEQYF,TGTGCCAGCAGCCTCGGACTAGCGGGAGGGACCTACGAGCAGTACTTC
TRBJ1-1,TRBV6-5,TRBD1,-,CASSSRGQIVTEAFF,TGTGCCAGCAGTTCCAGGGGGCAGATCGTCACTGAAGCTTTCTTT
TRBJ1-4,TRBV10-2,-,-,CASSRGSNEKLFF,TGCGCCAGCAGCCGGGGTTCTAATGAAAAACTGTTTTTT
TRBJ2-7,TRBV4-2,TRBD2,-,CASSARLAEGYEQYF,TGTGCCAGCAGCGCTAGACTAGCGGAGGGCTACGAGCAGTACTTC
TRBJ1-1,TRBV9,TRBD1,few,CASSGQGALDTEAFF,TGTGCCAGCAGCGGACAGGGGGCGTTGGACACTGAAGCTTTCTTT
TRBJ2-6,TRBV27,-,-,CASTTATGANVLTF,TGTGCCAGCACAACAGCAACTGGGGCCAACGTCCTGACTTTC
TRBJ2-7,TRBV30,-,-,CAWSTGSYEQYF,TGTGCCTGGAGCACAGGGAGCTACGAGCAGTACTTC
TRBJ2-1,TRBV7-6,TRBD1,-,CASSLARTGWNEQFF,TGTGCCAGCAGCTTAGCTAGGACAGGGTGGAATGAGCAGTTCTTC
TRBJ2-7,TRBV27,TRBD2,-,CASSSRTSGVYEQYF,TGTGCCAGCAGTTCGAGGACTAGCGGGGTCTACGAGCAGTACTTC